This is a list of T cell receptor beta chains from one sample in a study of T cell responses to AZD1222 COVID-19 vaccine. Libraries were prepared by immunoSEQ multiplex PCR; TCRdb keeps only in-frame clonotypes and omits some of them. The top ten hold roughly 24% of the sample, which has more than 60,000 clones, roughly nine tenths seen once. The starting material was peripheral blood, obtained on day 0 of AZD1222 vaccination. Receptors originate from an adult in good health. Both conserved end residues are part of each CDR3. Fields, in order: J gene, clone size, V gene, D gene, CDR3 length, CDR3 protein, CDR3 DNA. D genes are given only for firm matches. Expanded clones get a size class; other rows say once, few or many, or leave the size out.

>TRBJ1-2|-|TRBV11-2|-|12
CASSSELYGYTF
TGTGCCAGCAGCTCAGAACTCTATGGCTACACCTTC
>TRBJ2-5|-|TRBV12-5|TRBD2|16
CASAPPGTSGRETQYF
TGTGCTAGTGCTCCCCCCGGGACTAGCGGGAGGGAGACCCAGTACTTC
>TRBJ1-1|-|TRBV7-9|TRBD1|13
CASRMTGDTEAFF
TGTGCCAGCAGAATGACAGGGGACACTGAAGCTTTCTTT
>TRBJ1-2|-|TRBV30|-|16
CAWSQQGPNTNYGYTF
TGTGCCTGGAGTCAACAGGGCCCGAATACTAACTATGGCTACACCTTC
>TRBJ2-1|-|TRBV24-1|TRBD2|17
CATSDPRDGLAGREQFF
TGTGCCACCAGTGATCCCCGCGATGGACTAGCGGGACGGGAGCAGTTCTTC
>TRBJ2-2|-|TRBV4-2|TRBD2|18
CASSQSATSGRGTGELFF
TGTGCCAGCAGCCAGTCCGCTACTAGCGGGAGGGGGACCGGGGAGCTGTTTTTT
>TRBJ2-1|-|TRBV19|TRBD1|15
CASSMGQGAHNEQFF
TGTGCCAGTAGTATGGGGCAGGGGGCCCACAATGAGCAGTTCTTC
>TRBJ1-5|-|TRBV27|-|14
CASSIYYSNQPQHF
TGTGCCAGCAGTATCTACTATAGCAATCAGCCCCAGCATTTT
>TRBJ2-7|-|TRBV28|-|11
CASSSRYEQYF
TGTGCCAGCAGTTCCCGGTACGAGCAGTACTTC
>TRBJ2-7|once|TRBV7-3|-|14
CASSLGPDSYEQYF
TGTGCCAGCAGCTTAGGCCCAGACTCCTACGAGCAGTACTTC
>TRBJ2-3|once|TRBV5-1|TRBD2|15
CASSFTGGPGDTQYF
TGCGCCAGCAGCTTTACGGGAGGGCCAGGAGATACGCAGTATTTT
>TRBJ2-2|-|TRBV5-1|-|16
CASSFWAGLNTGELFF
TGCGCCAGCAGTTTTTGGGCAGGCCTGAACACCGGGGAGCTGTTTTTT
>TRBJ2-7|-|TRBV30|-|12
CAWTGVGYEQYF
TGTGCCTGGACAGGGGTGGGCTACGAGCAGTACTTC